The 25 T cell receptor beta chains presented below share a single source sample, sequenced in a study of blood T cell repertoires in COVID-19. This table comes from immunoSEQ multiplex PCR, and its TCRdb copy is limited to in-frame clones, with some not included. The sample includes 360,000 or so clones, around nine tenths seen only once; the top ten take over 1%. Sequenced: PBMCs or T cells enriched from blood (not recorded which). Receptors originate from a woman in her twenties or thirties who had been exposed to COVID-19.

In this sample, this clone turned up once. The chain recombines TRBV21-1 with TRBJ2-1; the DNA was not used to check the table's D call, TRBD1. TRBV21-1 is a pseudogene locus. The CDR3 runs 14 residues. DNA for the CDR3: TGTGCCAGCAAGACAGGGTTGTCCTACAATGAGCAGTTCTTC. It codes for CASKTGLSYNEQFF.

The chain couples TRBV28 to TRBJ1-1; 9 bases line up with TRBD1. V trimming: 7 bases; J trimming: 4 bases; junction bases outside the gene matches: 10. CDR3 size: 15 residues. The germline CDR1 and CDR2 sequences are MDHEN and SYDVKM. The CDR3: CASTPGGQGLTEAFF. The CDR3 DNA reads TGTGCCAGCACACCTGGGGGACAGGGTCTCACTGAAGCTTTCTTT.

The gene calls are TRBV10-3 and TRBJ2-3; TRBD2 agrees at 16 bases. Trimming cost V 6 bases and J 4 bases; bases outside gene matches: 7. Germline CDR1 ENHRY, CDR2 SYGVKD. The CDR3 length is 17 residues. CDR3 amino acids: CAISPGTSGRASDTQYF. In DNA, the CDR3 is TGTGCCATCAGCCCCGGGACTAGCGGGAGGGCCTCAGATACGCAGTATTTT.

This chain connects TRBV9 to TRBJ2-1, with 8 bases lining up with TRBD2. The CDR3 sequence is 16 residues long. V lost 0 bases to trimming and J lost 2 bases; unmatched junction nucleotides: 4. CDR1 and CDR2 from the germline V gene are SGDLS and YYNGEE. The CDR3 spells CASSVGGREAYNEQFF. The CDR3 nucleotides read TGTGCCAGCAGCGTAGGGGGGCGGGAGGCCTACAATGAGCAGTTCTTC.

CDR3 sequence reads: CASSLTSGSHNEQFF. The CDR3 DNA follows: TGTGCCAGCAGTTTGACTAGCGGGAGTCACAATGAGCAGTTCTTC. The chain joins TRBV6-2 or TRBV6-3 to TRBJ2-1, with 12 bases identical to TRBD2. The germline gives CDR1 MNHEY, CDR2 SVGEGT. The trim removed 4 bases at V and 5 bases at J, leaving 3 bases unmatched. The CDR3 is made up of 15 amino acids.

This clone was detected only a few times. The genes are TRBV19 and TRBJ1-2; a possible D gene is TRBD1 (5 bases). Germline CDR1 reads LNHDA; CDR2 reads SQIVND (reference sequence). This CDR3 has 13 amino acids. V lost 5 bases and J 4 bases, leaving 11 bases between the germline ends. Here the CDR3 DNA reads TGTGCCAGTAGTTGGGGCCTGGGCTATGGCTACACCTTC. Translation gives CASSWGLGYGYTF.

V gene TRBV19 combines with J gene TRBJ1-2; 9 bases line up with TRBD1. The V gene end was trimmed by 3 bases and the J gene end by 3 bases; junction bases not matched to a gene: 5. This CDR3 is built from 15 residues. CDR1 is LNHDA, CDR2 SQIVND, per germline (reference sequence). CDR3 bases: TGTGCCAGTAGTATCTCCGGGACAGGGTACTATGGCTACACCTTC. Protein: CASSISGTGYYGYTF.

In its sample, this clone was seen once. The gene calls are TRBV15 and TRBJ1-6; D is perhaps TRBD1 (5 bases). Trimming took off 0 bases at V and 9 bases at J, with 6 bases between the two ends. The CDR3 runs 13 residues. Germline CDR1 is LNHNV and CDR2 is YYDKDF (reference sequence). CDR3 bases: TGTGCCACCAGCAGAGACAGGGCTTCACCCCTCCACTTT. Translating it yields CATSRDRASPLHF.

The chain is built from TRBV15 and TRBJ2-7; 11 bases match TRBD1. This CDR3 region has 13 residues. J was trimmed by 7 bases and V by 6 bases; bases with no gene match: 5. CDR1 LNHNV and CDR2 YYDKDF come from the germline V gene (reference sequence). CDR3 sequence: CATRRTGGREQYF. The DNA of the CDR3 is TGTGCCACCAGAAGGACAGGGGGCAGGGAGCAGTACTTC.

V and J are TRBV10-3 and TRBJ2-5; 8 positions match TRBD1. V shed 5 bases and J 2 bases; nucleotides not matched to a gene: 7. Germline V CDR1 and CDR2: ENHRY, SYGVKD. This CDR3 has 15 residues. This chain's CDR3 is CAISPRGQEQETQYF. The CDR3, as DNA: TGTGCCATCAGTCCGAGGGGACAGGAGCAAGAGACCCAGTACTTC.

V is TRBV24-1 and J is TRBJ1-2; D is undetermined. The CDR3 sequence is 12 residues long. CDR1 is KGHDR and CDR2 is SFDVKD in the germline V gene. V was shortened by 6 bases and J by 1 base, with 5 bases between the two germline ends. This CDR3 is CATSTVNYGYTF. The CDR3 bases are TGTGCCACCAGTACAGTTAACTATGGCTACACCTTC.

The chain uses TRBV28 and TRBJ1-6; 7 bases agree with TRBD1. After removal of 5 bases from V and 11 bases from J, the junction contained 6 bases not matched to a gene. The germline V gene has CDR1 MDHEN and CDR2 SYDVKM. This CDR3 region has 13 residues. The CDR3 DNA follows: TGTGCCAGCAGTGACCGGGACAGACCACCCCTCCACTTT. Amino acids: CASSDRDRPPLHF.

For the CDR3, the DNA is TGTGCCAGCCGACCGGGAGGGGCTAGGACTGAAGCTTTCTTT. Encoded protein: CASRPGGARTEAFF. The chain couples TRBV5-4 to TRBJ1-1, with D tentatively TRBD1 (5 bases). The germline CDR1 and CDR2 sequences are SGHNT and YYREEE (reference sequence). CDR3 length: 14 residues. Trimming left V 7 bases short and J 5 bases short, with 18 bases between. The variable domain in full, with the rest retrieved from reference TRBV5-4 and TRBJ1-1, is ETGVTQSPTHLIKTRGQQVTLRCSSQSGHNTVSWYQQALGQGPQFIFQYYREEENGRGNFPPRFSGLQFPNYSSELNVNALELDDSALYLCASRPGGARTEAFFGQGTRLTVV.

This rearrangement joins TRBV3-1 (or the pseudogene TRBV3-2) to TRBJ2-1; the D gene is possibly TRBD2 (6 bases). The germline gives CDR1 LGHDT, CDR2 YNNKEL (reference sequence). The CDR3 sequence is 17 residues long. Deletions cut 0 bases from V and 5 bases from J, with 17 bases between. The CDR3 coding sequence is TGTGCCAGCAGCCAAGAGGAAGACCGGGACTTCGACAATGAGCAGTTCTTC. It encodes CASSQEEDRDFDNEQFF.

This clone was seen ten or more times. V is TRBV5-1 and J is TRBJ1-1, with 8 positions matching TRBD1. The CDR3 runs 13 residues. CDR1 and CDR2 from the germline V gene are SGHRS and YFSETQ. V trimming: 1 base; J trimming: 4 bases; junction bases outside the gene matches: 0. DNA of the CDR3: TGCGCCAGCAGCTTGACAGGGGGCACTGAAGCTTTCTTT. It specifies CASSLTGGTEAFF.

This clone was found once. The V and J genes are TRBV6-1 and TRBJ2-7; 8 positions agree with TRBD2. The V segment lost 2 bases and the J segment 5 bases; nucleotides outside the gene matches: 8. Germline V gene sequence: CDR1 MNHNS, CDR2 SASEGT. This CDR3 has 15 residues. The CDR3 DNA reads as TGTGCCAGCAGTGAACCCGGGACTAGTAGCGACGAGCAGTACTTC. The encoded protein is CASSEPGTSSDEQYF.

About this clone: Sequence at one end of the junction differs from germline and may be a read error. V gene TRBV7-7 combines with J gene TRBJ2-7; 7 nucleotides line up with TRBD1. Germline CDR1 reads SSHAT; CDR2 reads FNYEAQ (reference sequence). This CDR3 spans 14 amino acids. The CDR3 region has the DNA TGTGCTAGCAGCTTAGACAGGGTACCAGGCGAGCAGTACTTC. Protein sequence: CASSLDRVPGEQYF.

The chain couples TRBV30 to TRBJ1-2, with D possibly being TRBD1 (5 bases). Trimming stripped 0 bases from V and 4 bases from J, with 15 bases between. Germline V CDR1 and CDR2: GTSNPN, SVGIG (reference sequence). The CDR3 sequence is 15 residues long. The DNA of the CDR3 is TGTGCCTGGAGTGTACAAGGAGGGGTAACCTATGGCTACACCTTC. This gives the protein CAWSVQGGVTYGYTF.

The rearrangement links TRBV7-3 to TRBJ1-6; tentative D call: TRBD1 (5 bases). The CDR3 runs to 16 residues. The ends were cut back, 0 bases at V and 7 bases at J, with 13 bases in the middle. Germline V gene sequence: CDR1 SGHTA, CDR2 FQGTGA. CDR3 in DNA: TGTGCCAGCAGCTTAACGGGGCTCAAACGGAATTCACCCCTCCACTTT. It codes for CASSLTGLKRNSPLHF.

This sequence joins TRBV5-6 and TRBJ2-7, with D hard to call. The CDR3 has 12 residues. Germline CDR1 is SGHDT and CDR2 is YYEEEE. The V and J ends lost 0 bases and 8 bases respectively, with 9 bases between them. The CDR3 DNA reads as TGTGCCAGCAGCTTGGCAGAAGTCAAGCAGTACTTC. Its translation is CASSLAEVKQYF.

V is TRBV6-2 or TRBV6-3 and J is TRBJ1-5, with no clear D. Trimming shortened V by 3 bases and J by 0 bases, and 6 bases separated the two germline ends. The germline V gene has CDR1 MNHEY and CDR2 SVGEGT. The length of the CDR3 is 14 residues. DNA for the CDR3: TGTGCCAGCAGTTATACTAATAGCAATCAGCCCCAGCATTTT. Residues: CASSYTNSNQPQHF.

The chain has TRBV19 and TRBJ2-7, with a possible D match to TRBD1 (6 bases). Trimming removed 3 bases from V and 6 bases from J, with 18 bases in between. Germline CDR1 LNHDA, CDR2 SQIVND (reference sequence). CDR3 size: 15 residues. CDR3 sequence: CASSMGAEPTGEQYF. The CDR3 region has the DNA TGTGCCAGTAGTATGGGGGCAGAACCAACGGGCGAGCAGTACTTC.

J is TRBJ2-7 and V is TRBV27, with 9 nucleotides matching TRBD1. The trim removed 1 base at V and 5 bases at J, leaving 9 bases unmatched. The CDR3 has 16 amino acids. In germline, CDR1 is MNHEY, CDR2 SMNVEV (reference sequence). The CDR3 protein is CASSLYPGQGTDEQYF. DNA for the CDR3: TGTGCCAGCAGTTTATACCCGGGACAGGGAACTGACGAGCAGTACTTC.

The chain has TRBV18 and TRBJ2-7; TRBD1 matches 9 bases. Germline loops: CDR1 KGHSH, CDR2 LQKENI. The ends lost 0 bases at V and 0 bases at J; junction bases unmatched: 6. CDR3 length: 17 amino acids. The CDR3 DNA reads TGTGCCAGCTCACCACCGCGGGGACAGGGTGGCTCCTACGAGCAGTACTTC. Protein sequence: CASSPPRGQGGSYEQYF.

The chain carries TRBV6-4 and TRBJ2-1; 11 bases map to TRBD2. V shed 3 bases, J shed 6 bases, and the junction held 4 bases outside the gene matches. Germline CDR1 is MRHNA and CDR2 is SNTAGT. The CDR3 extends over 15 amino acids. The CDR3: CASSELAGDFNEQFF. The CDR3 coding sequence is TGTGCCAGCAGTGAACTAGCGGGAGATTTCAATGAGCAGTTCTTC.